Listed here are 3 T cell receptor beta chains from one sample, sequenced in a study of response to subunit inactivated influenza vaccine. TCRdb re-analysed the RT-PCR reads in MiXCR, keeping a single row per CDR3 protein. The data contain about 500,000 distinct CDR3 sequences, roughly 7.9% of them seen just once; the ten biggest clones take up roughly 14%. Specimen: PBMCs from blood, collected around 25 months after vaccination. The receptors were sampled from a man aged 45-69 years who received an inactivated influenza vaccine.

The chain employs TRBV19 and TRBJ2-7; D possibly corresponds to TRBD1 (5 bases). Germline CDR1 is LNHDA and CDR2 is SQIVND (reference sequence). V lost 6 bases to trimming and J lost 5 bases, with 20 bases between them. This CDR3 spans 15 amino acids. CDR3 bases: TGTGCCAGTAGCCCCCAAGGACATCCCGGAGACGAGCAGTACTTC. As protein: CASSPQGHPGDEQYF.

The CDR3 bases are TGTGCCAGCAGGGCAGGGGGTTTGAATCAGCCCCAGCATTTT. It specifies CASRAGGLNQPQHF. This sequence joins TRBV28 and TRBJ1-5; 7 nucleotides match TRBD1. This CDR3 contains 14 residues. Looked up from germline, CDR1 is MDHEN and CDR2 is SYDVKM. V shed 6 bases, J shed 4 bases, and the junction held 6 bases outside the gene matches. The variable domain in full, completed from reference TRBV28 and TRBJ1-5, reads DVKVTQSSRYLVKRTGEKVFLECVQDMDHENMFWYRQDPGLGLRLIYFSYDVKMKEKGDIPEGYSVSREKKERFSLILESASTNQTSMYLCASRAGGLNQPQHFGDGTRLSIL.

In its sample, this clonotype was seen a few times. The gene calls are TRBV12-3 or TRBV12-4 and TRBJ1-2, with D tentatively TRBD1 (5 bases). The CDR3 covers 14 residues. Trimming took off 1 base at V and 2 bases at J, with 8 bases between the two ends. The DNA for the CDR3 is TGTGCCAGCAGTTTAGGACAGATAAACTATGGCTACACCTTC. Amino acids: CASSLGQINYGYTF.